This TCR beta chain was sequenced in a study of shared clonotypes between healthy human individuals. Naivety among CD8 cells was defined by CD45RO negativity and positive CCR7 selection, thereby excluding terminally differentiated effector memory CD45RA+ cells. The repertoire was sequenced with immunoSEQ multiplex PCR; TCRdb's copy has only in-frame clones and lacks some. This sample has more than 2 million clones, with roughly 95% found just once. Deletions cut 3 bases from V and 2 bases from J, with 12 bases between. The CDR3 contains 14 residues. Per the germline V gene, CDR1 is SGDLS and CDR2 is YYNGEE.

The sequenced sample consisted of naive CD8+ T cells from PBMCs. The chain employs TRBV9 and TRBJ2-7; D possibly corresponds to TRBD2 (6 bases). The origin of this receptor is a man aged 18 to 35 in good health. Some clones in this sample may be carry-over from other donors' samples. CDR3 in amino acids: CASSAGLTAYEQYF. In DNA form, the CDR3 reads TGTGCCAGCAGCGCGGGACTGACAGCCTACGAGCAGTACTTC.